The clone carrying this T cell receptor (beta chain) has only a few counts. The TCR library protocol was used to attach unique molecular identifiers. These identifiers were attached to individual cDNA molecules. MiXCR, applied by TCRdb to the 5' RACE reads, yields one record per CDR3 protein. The repertoire consists of 60,000 or so distinct CDR3 sequences, with roughly a tenth occurring once and the leading ten covering around 21%. The data derive from a study of early T cells in non-severe SARS-CoV-2 infection. Study in general: Sequencing of unsorted whole blood was done on bulk RNA, leaving chains unpaired.

The CDR3 contains 14 residues. The chain recombines TRBV3-2 with TRBJ2-7; whether TRBD1, the table's D call, matches the DNA was not checked. TRBV3-2 is an annotated pseudogene. The sequenced material came from whole blood. This TCR was recovered from an adult who was a healthcare worker with PCR-confirmed SARS-CoV-2 infection or an uninfected control (not recorded which). CDR3 sequence: CASSPWDRANEQYF. CDR3 DNA sequence: TGTGCCAGCAGCCCCTGGGACAGGGCCAACGAGCAGTACTTC.